The 24 T cell receptor beta chains given below trace back to one sample, sequenced in a study of human T cells and chemical hapten exposure. The time point denotes: pre-sensitization, week 0. The treatment was: therapeutic diphenylcyclopropenone sensitization with weekly scalp DPC. From the RACE reads, TCRdb called clonotypes with MiXCR, one entry per CDR3 protein. The table records 350,000 to 400,000 distinct CDR3 sequences, 5% to 6.5% of them present only once. Sequencing was performed on whole blood, taken in connection with sensitization to the hapten diphenylcyclopropenone (DPC). The source of these receptors is a woman aged 50 to 60 with alopecia areata. Some clones in this sample may be carry-over from other donors' samples.

This clonotype was observed at least ten times. The gene calls are TRBV20-1 and TRBJ1-1; no definite D call. V lost 1 base, J lost 1 base, and 13 bases lay in between. The germline CDR1 and CDR2 sequences are DFQATT and SNEGSKA (reference sequence). The CDR3 length is 15 residues. The CDR3 bases are TGCAGTGCTAGAGTTTCTCCACGGGAGAACACTGAAGCTTTCTTT. The encoded protein is CSARVSPRENTEAFF.

This clonotype has a handful of counts. The chain recombines TRBV2 with TRBJ2-3; 9 bases line up with TRBD1. The germline gives CDR1 SNHLY, CDR2 FYNNEI. The CDR3 is made up of 16 amino acids. The V segment lost 4 bases and the J segment 4 bases; nucleotides outside the gene matches: 9. CDR3 amino acids: CASSADRGILPDTQYF. The CDR3 DNA follows: TGTGCCAGCAGTGCGGACAGGGGAATACTCCCAGATACGCAGTATTTT.

This clonotype was recorded at least ten times. The CDR3 DNA is TGCAGCGTTGAAGGGGGTCCGACAGGGGCCGTCACAGATACGCAGTATTTT. Amino acids: CSVEGGPTGAVTDTQYF. The chain employs TRBV29-1 and TRBJ2-3, with 8 bases aligning to TRBD1. Germline CDR1 SQVTM, CDR2 ANQGSEA. The CDR3 runs to 17 residues. The V and J ends lost 1 base and 2 bases, in that order; junction bases with no gene match: 11.

This clonotype came up a few times. The chain has TRBV29-1 and TRBJ2-1; D possibly corresponds to TRBD2 (6 bases). CDR3 length: 10 amino acids. Per the germline V gene, CDR1 is SQVTM and CDR2 is ANQGSEA. With 6 bases removed from V and 10 bases from J, the gap between germline ends came to 10 bases. The CDR3 DNA sequence: TGCAGCGTGGGGGGTTTCGAGCAGTTCTTC. Protein: CSVGGFEQFF.

This clonotype was counted at least ten times. The CDR3 here is CASSLPVGQSSYEQYF. The CDR3 nucleotides read TGCGCCAGCAGCTTACCCGTGGGACAGAGCTCCTACGAGCAGTACTTC. This chain connects TRBV5-1 to TRBJ2-7, with TRBD1 matching 7 bases. The CDR3 spans 16 residues. V gave up 2 bases and J gave up 0 bases; unmatched junction bases: 8. Germline lookup yields CDR1 SGHRS and CDR2 YFSETQ.

This clonotype has ten or more counts. The rearrangement links TRBV7-6 to TRBJ1-6, with no clear D. Trimming removed 6 bases from V and 10 bases from J, with 16 bases in between. CDR3 length equals 14 residues. CDR1 is SGHVS and CDR2 is FNYEAQ in the germline V gene. CDR3 nucleotide sequence: TGTGCCAGCAGTCCGGTTTCCGAGGGATCACCCCTCCACTTT. This translates into CASSPVSEGSPLHF.

There are many counts of this clonotype. The rearrangement links TRBV20-1 to TRBJ2-3; D not resolved. The ends were cut back, 2 bases at V and 1 base at J, with 4 bases in the middle. There are 12 residues in the CDR3. Germline V CDR1 and CDR2: DFQATT, SNEGSKA (reference sequence). Here the CDR3 DNA reads TGCAGTGCTAGATCTGGCACAGATACGCAGTATTTT. Translation: CSARSGTDTQYF.

This clonotype was observed at least ten times. V gene TRBV12-3 or TRBV12-4 combines with J gene TRBJ2-2, with D possibly TRBD1 on 5 matching bases. This CDR3 is built from 12 residues. The ends were cut back, 4 bases at V and 7 bases at J, with 7 bases in the middle. The CDR3 spells CASSSQGGELFF. The CDR3, as DNA: TGTGCCAGCAGTTCCCAGGGCGGGGAGCTGTTTTTT.

This clonotype was picked up many times. The chain combines TRBV12-3 or TRBV12-4 with TRBJ2-2; 12 nucleotides match TRBD2. V dropped 1 base and J dropped 2; count of bases not matched to a gene: 5. The CDR3 has 18 residues. The CDR3 DNA is TGTGCCAGCAGTTTAGTTGGACTAGCGGGGTCCAACACCGGGGAGCTGTTTTTT. This gives the protein CASSLVGLAGSNTGELFF.

The rearrangement uses TRBV20-1 and TRBJ2-3; D is undetermined. V lost 1 base and J lost 0, with 8 bases in between. The CDR3 has 14 amino acids. Germline V gene sequence: CDR1 DFQATT, CDR2 SNEGSKA (reference sequence). CDR3 coding DNA: TGCAGTGCTAGAGTTGGGGAAAGCACAGATACGCAGTATTTT. Protein product: CSARVGESTDTQYF.

This clonotype was counted ten times or more. The chain is built from TRBV28 and TRBJ2-4, with 8 bases fitting TRBD1. The V gene's germline CDR1 is MDHEN and CDR2 SYDVKM. V lost 1 base to trimming and J lost 3 bases; unmatched junction nucleotides: 8. CDR3 size: 17 residues. The CDR3: CASSLSTSGTGKNIQYF. The CDR3 nucleotides read TGTGCCAGCAGTTTATCCACCTCCGGGACAGGCAAAAACATTCAGTACTTC.

The chain couples TRBV10-3 to TRBJ1-6; TRBD1 aligns across 8 bases. Trimming removed 6 bases from V and 7 bases from J; junction bases left unmatched: 5. Germline assignment: CDR1 ENHRY and CDR2 SYGVKD. The CDR3 covers 14 residues. Here the CDR3 reads CAIRGDRGNSPLHF. CDR3 bases: TGTGCCATCAGGGGAGACAGGGGAAATTCACCCCTCCACTTT.

The J gene is TRBJ2-7, the V gene TRBV3-1, with 10 bases lining up with TRBD2. This CDR3 contains 15 residues. CDR1 is LGHDT, CDR2 YNNKEL, per germline (reference sequence). Unmatched junction bases numbered 13, after V lost 8 bases and J lost 6 bases. CDR3 sequence (DNA): TGTGCCAGCGGGGACTTTTCACTAGCGGGAATCGAGCAGTACTTC. Amino acids: CASGDFSLAGIEQYF.

This clonotype was seen a handful of times. The rearrangement joins TRBV6-2 or TRBV6-3 to TRBJ2-1, with D tentatively TRBD1 (6 bases). V was clipped by 2 bases and J by 7 bases, with 12 bases between them. Germline loops: CDR1 MNHEY, CDR2 SVGEGT. The CDR3 has 14 amino acids. CDR3 nucleotide sequence: TGTGCCAGCAGTTACGCAGGGGCGAGGAATGAGCAGTTCTTC. Translating it yields CASSYAGARNEQFF.

This clonotype appeared many times. The V gene is TRBV2, the J gene TRBJ1-1; the D is unclear. V lost 5 bases, J lost 8 bases, and 15 bases lay in between. The CDR3 contains 13 residues. Per the germline V gene, CDR1 is SNHLY and CDR2 is FYNNEI. The CDR3 is CASSPFLLEEAFF. The CDR3 DNA follows: TGTGCCAGCAGTCCCTTCTTATTGGAGGAAGCTTTCTTT.

This clonotype has a handful of counts. The rearrangement joins TRBV5-1 to TRBJ2-3; D is perhaps TRBD1 (6 bases). Trimming took off 5 bases at V and 4 bases at J, with 11 bases between the two ends. Germline CDR1 reads SGHRS; CDR2 reads YFSETQ. The CDR3 consists of 13 residues. CDR3 sequence: CASRLQGADTQYF. For the CDR3, the DNA is TGCGCCAGCAGACTACAGGGAGCAGATACGCAGTATTTT.

This clonotype showed up just once. This may be a read error, as it is one base from a much larger clone. The V gene is TRBV6-5, the J gene TRBJ2-2; D perhaps matches TRBD2 (5 bases). The length of the CDR3 is 17 residues. Germline CDR1 reads MNHEY; CDR2 reads SVGAGI. CDR3 nucleotides: TGTGCCAGCAGTTACTGGGGATCGAGAATTCGGACCGGGGAGATGTTTTTT. Protein product: CASSYWGSRIRTGEMFF.

This clonotype was detected only a few times. The rearrangement uses TRBV5-1 and TRBJ1-1; TRBD1 matches 9 bases. CDR1 is SGHRS, CDR2 YFSETQ, per germline. This CDR3 spans 13 amino acids. With 2 bases clipped from V and 7 bases from J, the junction kept 3 bases outside the gene matches. DNA of the CDR3: TGCGCCAGCAGCTTCGGACAGGGGTTTGAAGCTTTCTTT. It translates to CASSFGQGFEAFF.

The chain recombines TRBV6-1 with TRBJ1-2, with D possibly being TRBD1 (6 bases). The germline gives CDR1 MNHNS, CDR2 SASEGT. CDR3 length: 13 residues. Trimming cost V 7 bases and J 8 bases, with 17 bases left between them. The CDR3 DNA reads as TGTGCCAGCAACCGGGGGGCCGGTGAAGGCTACACCTTC. Translated: CASNRGAGEGYTF.

The CDR3, as DNA: TGTGCCAGCAGCTTAGTGACTAGCGGAAGCACAGATACGCAGTATTTT. It codes for CASSLVTSGSTDTQYF. The rearrangement uses TRBV7-9 and TRBJ2-3; 9 nucleotides match TRBD2. The CDR3 sequence is 16 residues long. The V and J ends lost 1 base and 0 bases, in that order; junction bases with no gene match: 2. Germline assignment: CDR1 SEHNR and CDR2 FQNEAQ (reference sequence).

This clonotype was observed many times. The V gene is TRBV28, the J gene TRBJ1-2, with unresolved D. This CDR3 is built from 12 residues. Germline CDR1 reads MDHEN; CDR2 reads SYDVKM. Deletions cut 2 bases from V and 8 bases from J, with 9 bases between. CDR3 amino acids: CASSLTVEGYTF. CDR3 sequence (DNA): TGTGCCAGCAGTTTAACGGTAGAAGGCTACACCTTC.

This clonotype was detected many times. V and J are TRBV9 and TRBJ1-5, with D possibly matching TRBD1 (6 bases). This CDR3 has 14 amino acids. In germline, CDR1 is SGDLS, CDR2 YYNGEE. Trimming cost V 0 bases and J 6 bases, with 10 bases left between them. The CDR3: CASSVGTVGQPQHF. The CDR3 DNA reads TGTGCCAGCAGCGTAGGGACAGTCGGTCAGCCCCAGCATTTT.

A few counts support this clonotype. This chain uses TRBV5-1 with TRBJ2-7, with D hard to call. This CDR3 comprises 14 residues. Trimming took off 1 base at V and 1 base at J, with 9 bases between the two ends. Per the germline V gene, CDR1 is SGHRS and CDR2 is YFSETQ. CDR3 coding DNA: TGCGCCAGCAGCTTGTTAGCAGATTCCTACGAGCAGTACTTC. This codes for CASSLLADSYEQYF. Full variable domain (rest looked up from reference TRBV5-1 and TRBJ2-7): KAGVTQTPRYLIKTRGQQVTLSCSPISGHRSVSWYQQTPGQGLQFLFEYFSETQRNKGNFPGRFSGRQFSNSRSEMNVSTLELGDSALYLCASSLLADSYEQYFGPGTRLTVT.

This clonotype has a handful of counts. The chain combines TRBV10-3 with TRBJ1-1; no clear D. Trimming left V 4 bases short and J 0 bases short, with 6 bases between. CDR1 and CDR2 from the germline V gene are ENHRY and SYGVKD. The CDR3 consists of 13 residues. The CDR3 DNA reads as TGTGCCATCAGTGGGGGAGTGAACACTGAAGCTTTCTTT. It translates to CAISGGVNTEAFF.